The 2 T cell receptor beta chains below come from one sample, sequenced in a study of identifying expanded T cells in peripheral blood. The method was immunoSEQ multiplex PCR; TCRdb's version includes in-frame clones alone and lacks a portion of them. In the table there are under 110,000 clones, roughly 85% of which are singletons. Source material: blood. The receptors derive from a person aged 18 to 75 in good health.

The chain couples TRBV6-5 to TRBJ2-7, with D possibly being TRBD1 (6 bases). Germline CDR1 MNHEY, CDR2 SVGAGI. Between the trimmed V and J ends, which lost 6 bases and 2 bases, there was a span of 14 bases. CDR3 length: 14 residues. The CDR3 region is CASRTDRSTYEQYF. The CDR3 region has the DNA TGTGCCAGCAGAACGGACAGATCTACCTACGAGCAGTACTTC.

The chain's CDR3 is CASMGLAGEDTQYF. DNA of the CDR3: TGCGCCAGCATGGGACTAGCGGGGGAAGATACGCAGTATTTT. J is TRBJ2-3 and V is TRBV5-1, with TRBD2 identical over 14 bases. CDR3 size: 14 residues. The V gene's germline CDR1 is SGHRS and CDR2 YFSETQ. J lost 5 bases, V lost 6 bases, and 2 bases had no gene match.